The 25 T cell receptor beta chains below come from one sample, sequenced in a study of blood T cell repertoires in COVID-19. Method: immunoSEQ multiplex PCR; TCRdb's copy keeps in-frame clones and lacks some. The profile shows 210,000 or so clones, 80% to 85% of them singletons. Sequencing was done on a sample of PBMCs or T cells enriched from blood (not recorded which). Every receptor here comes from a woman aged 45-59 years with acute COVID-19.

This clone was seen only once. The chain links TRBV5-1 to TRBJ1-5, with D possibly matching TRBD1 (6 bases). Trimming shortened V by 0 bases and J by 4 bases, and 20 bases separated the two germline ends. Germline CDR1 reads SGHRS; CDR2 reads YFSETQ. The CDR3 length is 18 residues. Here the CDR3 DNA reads TGCGCCAGCAGCTTGGGTTCCAGGGGAGAAGGGTCTAATCAGCCCCAGCATTTT. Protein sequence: CASSLGSRGEGSNQPQHF. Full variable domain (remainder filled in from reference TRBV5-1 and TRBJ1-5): KAGVTQTPRYLIKTRGQQVTLSCSPISGHRSVSWYQQTPGQGLQFLFEYFSETQRNKGNFPGRFSGRQFSNSRSEMNVSTLELGDSALYLCASSLGSRGEGSNQPQHFGDGTRLSIL.

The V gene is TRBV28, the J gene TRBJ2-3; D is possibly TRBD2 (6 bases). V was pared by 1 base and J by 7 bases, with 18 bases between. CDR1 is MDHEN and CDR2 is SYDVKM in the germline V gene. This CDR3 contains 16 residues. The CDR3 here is CASSLSFGGSANTQYF. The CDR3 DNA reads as TGTGCCAGCAGTTTATCATTCGGAGGGAGTGCAAATACGCAGTATTTT.

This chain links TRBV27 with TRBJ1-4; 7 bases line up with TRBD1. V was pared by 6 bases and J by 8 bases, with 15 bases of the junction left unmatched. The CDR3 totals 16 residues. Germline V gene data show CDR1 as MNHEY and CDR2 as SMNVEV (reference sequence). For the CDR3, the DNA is TGTGCCAGCAGGCCCAACTACAGGGGATCGGGCGAAAAACTGTTTTTT. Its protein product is CASRPNYRGSGEKLFF.

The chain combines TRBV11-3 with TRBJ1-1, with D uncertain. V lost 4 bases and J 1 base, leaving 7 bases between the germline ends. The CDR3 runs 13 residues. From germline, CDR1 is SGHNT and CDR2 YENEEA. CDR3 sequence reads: CASSSQSNTEAFF. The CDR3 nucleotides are TGTGCCAGCAGCTCACAGTCGAACACTGAAGCTTTCTTT.

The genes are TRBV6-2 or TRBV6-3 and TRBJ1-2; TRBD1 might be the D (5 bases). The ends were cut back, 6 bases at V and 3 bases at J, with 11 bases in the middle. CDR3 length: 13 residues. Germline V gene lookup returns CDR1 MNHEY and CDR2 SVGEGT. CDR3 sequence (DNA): TGTGCCAGCAGCGGCAGGGAGGACTATGGCTACACCTTC. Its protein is CASSGREDYGYTF.

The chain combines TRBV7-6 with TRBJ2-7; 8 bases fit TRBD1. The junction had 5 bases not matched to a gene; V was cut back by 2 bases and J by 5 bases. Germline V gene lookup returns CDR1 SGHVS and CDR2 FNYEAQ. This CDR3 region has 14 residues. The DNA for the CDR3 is TGTGCCAGCAGCTTAACAGGGGGTATCGACGAGCAGTACTTC. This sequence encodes CASSLTGGIDEQYF.

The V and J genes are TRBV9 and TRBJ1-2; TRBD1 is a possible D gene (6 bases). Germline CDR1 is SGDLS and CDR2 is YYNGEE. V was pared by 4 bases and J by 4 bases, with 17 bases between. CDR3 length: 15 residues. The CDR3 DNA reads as TGTGCCAGCAGCCCTTTGGGGGACACAACCTATGGCTACACCTTC. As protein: CASSPLGDTTYGYTF.

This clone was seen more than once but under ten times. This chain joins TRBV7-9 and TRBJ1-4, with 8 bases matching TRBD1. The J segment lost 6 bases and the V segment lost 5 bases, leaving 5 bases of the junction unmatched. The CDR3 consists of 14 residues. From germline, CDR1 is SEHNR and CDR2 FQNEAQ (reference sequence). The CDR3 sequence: CASSLAGGDEKLFF. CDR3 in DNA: TGTGCCAGCAGCCTGGCAGGGGGCGATGAAAAACTGTTTTTT.

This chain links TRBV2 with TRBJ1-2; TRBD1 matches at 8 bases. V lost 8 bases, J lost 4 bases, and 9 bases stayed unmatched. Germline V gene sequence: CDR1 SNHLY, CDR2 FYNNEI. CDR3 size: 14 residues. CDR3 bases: TGTGCCAGCGGAGGACAGGGCGAAGGCTATGGCTACACCTTC. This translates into CASGGQGEGYGYTF.

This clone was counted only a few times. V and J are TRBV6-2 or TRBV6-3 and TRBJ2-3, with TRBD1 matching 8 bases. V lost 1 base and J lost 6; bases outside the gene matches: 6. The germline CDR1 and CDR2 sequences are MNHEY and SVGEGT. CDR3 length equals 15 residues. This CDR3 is CASSYWDRQGDTQYF. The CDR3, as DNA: TGTGCCAGCAGTTACTGGGACAGACAGGGGGATACGCAGTATTTT.

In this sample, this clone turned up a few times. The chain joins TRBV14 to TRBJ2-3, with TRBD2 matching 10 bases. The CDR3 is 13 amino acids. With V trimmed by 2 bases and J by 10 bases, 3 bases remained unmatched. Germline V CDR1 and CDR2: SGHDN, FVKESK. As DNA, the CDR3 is TGTGCCAGCAGCCAACAGCTAGCGGGAGCGCAGTATTTT. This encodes CASSQQLAGAQYF.

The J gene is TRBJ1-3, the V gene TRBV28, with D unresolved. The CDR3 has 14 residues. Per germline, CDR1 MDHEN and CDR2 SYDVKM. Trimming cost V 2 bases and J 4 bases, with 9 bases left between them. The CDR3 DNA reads TGTGCCAGCAGTTTAGGAGGGCTCGGAAACACCATATATTTT. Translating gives CASSLGGLGNTIYF.

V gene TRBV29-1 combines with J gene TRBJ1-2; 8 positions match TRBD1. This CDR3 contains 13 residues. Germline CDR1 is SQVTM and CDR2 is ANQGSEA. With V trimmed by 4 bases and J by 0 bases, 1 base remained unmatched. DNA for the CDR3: TGCAGCGTTGGACAGGGGACTAACTATGGCTACACCTTC. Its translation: CSVGQGTNYGYTF.

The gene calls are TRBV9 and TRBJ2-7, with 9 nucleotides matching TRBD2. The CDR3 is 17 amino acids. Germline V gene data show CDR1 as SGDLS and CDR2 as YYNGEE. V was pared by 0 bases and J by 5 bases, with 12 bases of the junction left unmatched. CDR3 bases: TGTGCCAGCAGCGTAGGTAAATCGGCGGGAGGGTTACACGAGCAGTACTTC. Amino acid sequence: CASSVGKSAGGLHEQYF.

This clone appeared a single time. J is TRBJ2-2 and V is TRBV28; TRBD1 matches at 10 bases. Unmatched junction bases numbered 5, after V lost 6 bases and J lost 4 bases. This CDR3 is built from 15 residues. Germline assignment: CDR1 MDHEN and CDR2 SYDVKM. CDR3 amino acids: CASSSGTGATGELFF. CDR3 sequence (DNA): TGTGCCAGCAGCTCCGGGACAGGGGCCACCGGGGAGCTGTTTTTT. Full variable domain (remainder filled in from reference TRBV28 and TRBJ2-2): DVKVTQSSRYLVKRTGEKVFLECVQDMDHENMFWYRQDPGLGLRLIYFSYDVKMKEKGDIPEGYSVSREKKERFSLILESASTNQTSMYLCASSSGTGATGELFFGEGSRLTVL.

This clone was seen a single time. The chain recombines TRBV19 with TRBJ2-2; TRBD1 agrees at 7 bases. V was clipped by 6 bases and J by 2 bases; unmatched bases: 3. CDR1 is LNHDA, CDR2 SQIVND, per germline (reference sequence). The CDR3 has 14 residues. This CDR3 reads CASSWDSNTGELFF. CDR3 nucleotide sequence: TGTGCCAGTAGCTGGGACAGTAACACCGGGGAGCTGTTTTTT.

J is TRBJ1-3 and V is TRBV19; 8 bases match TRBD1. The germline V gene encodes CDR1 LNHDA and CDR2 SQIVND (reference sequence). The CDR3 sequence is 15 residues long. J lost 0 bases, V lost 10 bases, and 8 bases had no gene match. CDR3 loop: CATRDRTYSGNTIYF. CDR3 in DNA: TGTGCCACGCGGGACAGGACATACTCTGGAAACACCATATATTTT.

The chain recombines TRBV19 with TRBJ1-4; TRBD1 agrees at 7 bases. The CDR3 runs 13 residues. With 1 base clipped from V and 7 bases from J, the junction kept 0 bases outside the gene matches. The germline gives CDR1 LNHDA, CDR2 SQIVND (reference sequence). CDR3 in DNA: TGTGCCAGTAGTATAGGACAGGGTGAAAAACTGTTTTTT. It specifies CASSIGQGEKLFF. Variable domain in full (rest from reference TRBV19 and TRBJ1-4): DGGITQSPKYLFRKEGQNVTLSCEQNLNHDAMYWYRQDPGQGLRLIYYSQIVNDFQKGDIAEGYSVSREKKESFPLTVTSAQKNPTAFYLCASSIGQGEKLFFGSGTQLSVL.

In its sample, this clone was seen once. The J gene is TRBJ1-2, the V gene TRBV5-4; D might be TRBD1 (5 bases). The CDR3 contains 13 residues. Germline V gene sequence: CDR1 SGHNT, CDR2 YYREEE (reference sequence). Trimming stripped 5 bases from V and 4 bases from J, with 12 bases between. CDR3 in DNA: TGTGCCAGCAGACCTGGGGGGGGCTATGGCTACACCTTC. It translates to CASRPGGGYGYTF.

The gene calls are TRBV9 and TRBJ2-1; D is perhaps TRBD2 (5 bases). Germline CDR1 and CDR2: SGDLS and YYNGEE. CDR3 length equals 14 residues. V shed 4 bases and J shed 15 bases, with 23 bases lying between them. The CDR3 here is CASSSSPKDGVVFF. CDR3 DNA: TGTGCCAGCAGCAGTAGCCCCAAGGACGGGGTGGTGTTCTTC.

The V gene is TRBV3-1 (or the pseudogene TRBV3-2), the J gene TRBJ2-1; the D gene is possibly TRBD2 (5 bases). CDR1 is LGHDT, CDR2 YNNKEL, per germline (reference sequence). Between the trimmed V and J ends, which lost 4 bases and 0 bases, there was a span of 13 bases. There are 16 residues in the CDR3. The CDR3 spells CASSPDSPSSYNEQFF. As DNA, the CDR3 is TGTGCCAGCAGCCCGGACTCCCCGAGCTCCTACAATGAGCAGTTCTTC.

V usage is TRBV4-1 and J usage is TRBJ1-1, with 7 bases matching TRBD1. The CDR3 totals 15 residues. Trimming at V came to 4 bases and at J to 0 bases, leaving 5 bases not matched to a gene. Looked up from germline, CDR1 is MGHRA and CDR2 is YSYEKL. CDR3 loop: CASSLTGQLNTEAFF. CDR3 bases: TGCGCCAGCAGCCTAACGGGACAGCTGAACACTGAAGCTTTCTTT.

CDR3 sequence reads: CASSPPTTDTQYF. Written as DNA, the CDR3 is TGTGCCAGCTCACCCCCAACTACAGATACGCAGTATTTT. The V call is TRBV18, the J call TRBJ2-3; D not resolved. The germline gives CDR1 KGHSH, CDR2 LQKENI. This CDR3 has 13 amino acids. Trimming pared 3 bases from V and 3 bases from J, leaving 7 bases between. Drawing the rest from reference TRBV18 and TRBJ2-3, the complete variable domain is NAGVMQNPRHLVRRRGQEARLRCSPMKGHSHVYWYRQLPEEGLKFMVYLQKENIIDESGMPKERFSAEFPKEGPSILRIQQVVRGDSAAYFCASSPPTTDTQYFGPGTRLTVL.

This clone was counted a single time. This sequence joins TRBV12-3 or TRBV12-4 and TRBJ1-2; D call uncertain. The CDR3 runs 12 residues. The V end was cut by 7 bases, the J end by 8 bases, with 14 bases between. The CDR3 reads CASTQSAEGYTF. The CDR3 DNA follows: TGTGCCAGCACCCAGTCGGCGGAGGGCTACACCTTC.

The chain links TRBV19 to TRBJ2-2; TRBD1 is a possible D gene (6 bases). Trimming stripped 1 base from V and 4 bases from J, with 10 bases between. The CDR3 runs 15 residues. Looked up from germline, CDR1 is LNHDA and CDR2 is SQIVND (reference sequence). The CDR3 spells CASSIVNRVTGELFF. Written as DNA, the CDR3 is TGTGCCAGTAGTATAGTTAACAGGGTCACCGGGGAGCTGTTTTTT.